This entry describes one T cell receptor (beta chain). Assay: immunoSEQ multiplex PCR; the TCRdb copy retains only in-frame clones and omits some. The data show about 50,000 clones, 75% to 90% seen once. The sample comes from a study of blood T cell repertoires in COVID-19. The sequence was collected from a woman aged 60 to 75 with COVID-19, enrolled during active disease. Material for sequencing was peripheral blood.

The CDR3 nucleotides read TGTGCCAGCAGCGTAGCGGCTAGCGGGATGGGAGAGACCCAGTACTTC. Encoded protein: CASSVAASGMGETQYF. The rearrangement links TRBV9 to TRBJ2-5; 9 nucleotides line up with TRBD2. The V gene end was trimmed by 0 bases and the J gene end by 4 bases; junction bases not matched to a gene: 7. This CDR3 comprises 16 residues. CDR1 is SGDLS and CDR2 is YYNGEE in the germline V gene.